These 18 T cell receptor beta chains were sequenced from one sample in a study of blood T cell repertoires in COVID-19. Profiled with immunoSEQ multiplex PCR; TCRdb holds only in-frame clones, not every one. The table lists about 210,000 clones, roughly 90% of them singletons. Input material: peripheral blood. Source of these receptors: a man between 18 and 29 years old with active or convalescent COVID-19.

CDR3 loop: CASSRGQGLSYEQYF. DNA for the CDR3: TGTGCCAGCAGCCGGGGACAGGGGTTATCCTACGAGCAGTACTTC. This sequence joins TRBV7-6 and TRBJ2-7, with 10 bases aligning to TRBD1. The CDR3 runs to 15 residues. Trimming at V came to 5 bases and at J to 1 base, leaving 5 bases not matched to a gene. Germline V gives CDR1 SGHVS, CDR2 FNYEAQ.

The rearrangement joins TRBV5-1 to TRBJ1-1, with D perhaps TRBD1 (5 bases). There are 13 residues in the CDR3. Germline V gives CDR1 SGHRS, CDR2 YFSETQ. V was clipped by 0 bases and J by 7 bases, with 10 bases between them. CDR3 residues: CASSLAIGGEAFF. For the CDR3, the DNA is TGCGCCAGCAGCTTGGCCATCGGGGGTGAAGCTTTCTTT.

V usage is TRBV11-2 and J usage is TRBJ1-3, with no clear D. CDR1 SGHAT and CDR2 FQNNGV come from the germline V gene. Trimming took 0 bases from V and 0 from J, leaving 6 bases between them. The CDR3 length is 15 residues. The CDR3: CASSLDSVSGNTIYF. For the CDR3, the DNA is TGTGCCAGCAGCTTAGATTCGGTCTCTGGAAACACCATATATTTT.

In DNA, the CDR3 is TGTGCCAGCAGCGTAGGGGCGTTGGGCACCGGGGAGCTGTTTTTT. This codes for CASSVGALGTGELFF. The rearrangement joins TRBV9 to TRBJ2-2; no reliable D call. Trimming took 0 bases from V and 4 from J, leaving 10 bases between them. The germline gives CDR1 SGDLS, CDR2 YYNGEE. CDR3 length equals 15 residues.

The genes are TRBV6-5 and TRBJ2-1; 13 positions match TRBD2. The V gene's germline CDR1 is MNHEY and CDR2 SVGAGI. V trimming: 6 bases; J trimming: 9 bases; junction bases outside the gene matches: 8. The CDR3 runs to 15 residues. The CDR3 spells CASRTYGLAGVEQFF. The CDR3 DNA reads TGTGCCAGCAGGACATACGGACTAGCGGGAGTTGAGCAGTTCTTC.

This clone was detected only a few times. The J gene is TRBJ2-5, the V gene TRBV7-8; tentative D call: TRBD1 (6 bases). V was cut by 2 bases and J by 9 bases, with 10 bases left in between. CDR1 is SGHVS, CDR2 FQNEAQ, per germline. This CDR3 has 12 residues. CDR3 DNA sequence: TGTGCCAGCAGCTTACAGGGGTGGTCCCAGTACTTC. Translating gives CASSLQGWSQYF.

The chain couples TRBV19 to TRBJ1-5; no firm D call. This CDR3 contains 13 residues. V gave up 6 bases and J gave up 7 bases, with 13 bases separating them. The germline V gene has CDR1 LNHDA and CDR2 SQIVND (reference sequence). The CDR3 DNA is TGTGCCAGTAGACTGAACGGGAGACAGCCCCAGCATTTT. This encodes CASRLNGRQPQHF.

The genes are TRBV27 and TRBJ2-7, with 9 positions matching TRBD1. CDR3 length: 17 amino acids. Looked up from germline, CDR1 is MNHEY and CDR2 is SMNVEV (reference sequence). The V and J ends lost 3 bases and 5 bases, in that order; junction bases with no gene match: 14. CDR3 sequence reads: CASSFRDPGTGPHEQYF. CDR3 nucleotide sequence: TGTGCCAGCAGTTTTCGGGACCCCGGGACAGGGCCCCACGAGCAGTACTTC.

The CDR3 sequence: CASSPPGQETNYGYTF. DNA for the CDR3: TGTGCCAGCAGCCCTCCCGGACAGGAAACTAACTATGGCTACACCTTC. This chain uses TRBV7-9 with TRBJ1-2; TRBD1 matches at 7 bases. The CDR3 contains 16 residues. V dropped 5 bases and J dropped 0; count of bases not matched to a gene: 9. Germline V gene data show CDR1 as SEHNR and CDR2 as FQNEAQ (reference sequence).

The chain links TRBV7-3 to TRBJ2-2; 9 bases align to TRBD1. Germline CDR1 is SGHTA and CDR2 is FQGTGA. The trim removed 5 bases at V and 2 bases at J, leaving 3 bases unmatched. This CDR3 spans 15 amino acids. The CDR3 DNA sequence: TGTGCCAGCAGCCTACAGGGGGCCAACACCGGGGAGCTGTTTTTT. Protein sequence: CASSLQGANTGELFF. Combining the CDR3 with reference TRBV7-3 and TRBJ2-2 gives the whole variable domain GAGVSQTPSNKVTEKGKYVELRCDPISGHTALYWYRQSLGQGPEFLIYFQGTGAADDSGLPNDRFFAVRPEGSVSTLKIQRTERGDSAVYLCASSLQGANTGELFFGEGSRLTVL.

The CDR3 reads CASSAPRRAGGVDLGYTF. The CDR3 nucleotides are TGTGCCAGCAGCGCTCCCAGGAGGGCAGGAGGTGTTGATTTGGGCTACACCTTC. V usage is TRBV7-9 and J usage is TRBJ1-2; D ambiguous. Looked up from germline, CDR1 is SEHNR and CDR2 is FQNEAQ (reference sequence). Trimming cost V 5 bases and J 8 bases, with 30 bases left between them. This CDR3 region has 18 residues.

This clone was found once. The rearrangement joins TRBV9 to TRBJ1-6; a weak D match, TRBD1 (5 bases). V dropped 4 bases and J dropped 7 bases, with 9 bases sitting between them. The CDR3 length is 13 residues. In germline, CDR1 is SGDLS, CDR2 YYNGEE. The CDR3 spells CASSFSGNSPLHF. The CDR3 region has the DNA TGTGCCAGCAGCTTCTCAGGGAATTCACCCCTCCACTTT.

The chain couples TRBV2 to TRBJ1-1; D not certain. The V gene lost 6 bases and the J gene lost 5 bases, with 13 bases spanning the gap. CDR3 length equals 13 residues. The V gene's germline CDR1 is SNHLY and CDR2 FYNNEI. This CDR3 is CASRKEGRTEAFF. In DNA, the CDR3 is TGTGCCAGCAGAAAAGAGGGAAGAACTGAAGCTTTCTTT.

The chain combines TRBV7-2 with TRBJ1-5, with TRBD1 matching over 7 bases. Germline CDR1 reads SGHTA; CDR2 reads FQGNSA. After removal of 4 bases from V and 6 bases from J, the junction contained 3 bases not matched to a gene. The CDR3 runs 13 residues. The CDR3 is CASSSGQVQPQHF. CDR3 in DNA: TGTGCCAGCAGCTCTGGACAGGTTCAGCCCCAGCATTTT.

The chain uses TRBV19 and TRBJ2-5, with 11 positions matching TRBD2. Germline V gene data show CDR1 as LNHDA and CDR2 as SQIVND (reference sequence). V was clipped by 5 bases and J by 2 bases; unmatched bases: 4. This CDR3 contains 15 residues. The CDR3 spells CASSLAGGSQETQYF. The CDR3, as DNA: TGTGCCAGTAGTCTAGCGGGAGGTTCTCAAGAGACCCAGTACTTC.

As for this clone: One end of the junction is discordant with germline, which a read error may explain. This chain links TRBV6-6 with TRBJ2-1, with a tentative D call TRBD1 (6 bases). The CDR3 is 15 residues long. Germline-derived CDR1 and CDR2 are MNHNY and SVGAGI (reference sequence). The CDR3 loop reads CASRHGQRLYDEQFF. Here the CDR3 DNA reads TGTGCCAGCAGACATGGACAGAGGCTCTACGATGAGCAGTTCTTC.

The DNA of the CDR3 is TGTGCCAGCAGTTTAGGGCTAGCGGGAGGAAGTGAGCAGTTCTTC. Residues: CASSLGLAGGSEQFF. V usage is TRBV27 and J usage is TRBJ2-1; 11 bases agree with TRBD2. The CDR3 extends over 15 amino acids. Losses at the gene ends were 2 bases for V and 9 bases for J; bases not matched to a gene: 6. The germline gives CDR1 MNHEY, CDR2 SMNVEV (reference sequence).

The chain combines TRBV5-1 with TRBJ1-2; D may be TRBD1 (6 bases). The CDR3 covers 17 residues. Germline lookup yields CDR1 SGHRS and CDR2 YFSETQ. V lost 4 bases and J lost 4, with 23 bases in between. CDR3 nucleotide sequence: TGCGCCAGCAGCCCGAACAAACCAGGGGAGTCATTCTATGGCTACACCTTC. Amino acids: CASSPNKPGESFYGYTF.